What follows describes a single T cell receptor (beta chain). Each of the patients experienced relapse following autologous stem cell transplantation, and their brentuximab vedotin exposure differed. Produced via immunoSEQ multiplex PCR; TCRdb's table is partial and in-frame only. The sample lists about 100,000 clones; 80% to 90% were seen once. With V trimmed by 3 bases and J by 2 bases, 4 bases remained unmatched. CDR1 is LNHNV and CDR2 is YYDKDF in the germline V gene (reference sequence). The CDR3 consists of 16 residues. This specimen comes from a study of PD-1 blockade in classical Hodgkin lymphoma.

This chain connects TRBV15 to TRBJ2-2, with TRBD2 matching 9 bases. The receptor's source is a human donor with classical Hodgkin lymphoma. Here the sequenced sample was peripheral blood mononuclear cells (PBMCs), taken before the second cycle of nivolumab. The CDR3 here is CATSSNSGGNTGELFF. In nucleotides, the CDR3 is TGTGCCACCAGCAGTAATAGCGGGGGAAACACCGGGGAGCTGTTTTTT. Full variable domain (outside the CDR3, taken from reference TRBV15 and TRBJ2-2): DAMVIQNPRYQVTQFGKPVTLSCSQTLNHNVMYWYQQKSSQAPKLLFHYYDKDFNNEADTPDNFQSRRPNTSFCFLDIRSPGLGDTAMYLCATSSNSGGNTGELFFGEGSRLTVL.